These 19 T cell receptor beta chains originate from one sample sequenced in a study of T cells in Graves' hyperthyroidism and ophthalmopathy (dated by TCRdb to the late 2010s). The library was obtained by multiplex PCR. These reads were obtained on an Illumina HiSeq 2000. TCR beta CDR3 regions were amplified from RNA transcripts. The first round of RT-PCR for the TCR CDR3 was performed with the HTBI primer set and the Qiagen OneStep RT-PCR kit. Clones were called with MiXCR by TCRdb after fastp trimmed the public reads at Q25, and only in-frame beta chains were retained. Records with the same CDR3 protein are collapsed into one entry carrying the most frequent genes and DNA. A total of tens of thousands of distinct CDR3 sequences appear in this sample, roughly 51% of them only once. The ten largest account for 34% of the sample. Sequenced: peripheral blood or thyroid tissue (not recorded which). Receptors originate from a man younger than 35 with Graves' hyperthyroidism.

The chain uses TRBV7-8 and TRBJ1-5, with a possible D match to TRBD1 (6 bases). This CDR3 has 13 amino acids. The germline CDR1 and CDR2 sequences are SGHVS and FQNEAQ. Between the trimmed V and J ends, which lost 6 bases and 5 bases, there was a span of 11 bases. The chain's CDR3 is CASSPGGDQPQHF. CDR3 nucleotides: TGTGCCAGCAGTCCGGGGGGCGATCAGCCCCAGCATTTT.

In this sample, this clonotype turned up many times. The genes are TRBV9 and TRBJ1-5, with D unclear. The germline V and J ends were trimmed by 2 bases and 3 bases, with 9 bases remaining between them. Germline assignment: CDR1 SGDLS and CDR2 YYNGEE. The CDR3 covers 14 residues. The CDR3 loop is CASSVYADNQPQHF. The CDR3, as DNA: TGTGCCAGCAGCGTCTACGCCGACAATCAGCCCCAGCATTTT.

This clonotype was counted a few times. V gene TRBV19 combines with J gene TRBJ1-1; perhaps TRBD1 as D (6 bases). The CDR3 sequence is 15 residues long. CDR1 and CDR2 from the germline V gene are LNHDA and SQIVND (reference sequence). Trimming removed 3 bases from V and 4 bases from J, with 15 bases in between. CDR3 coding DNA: TGTGCCAGTAGTATCCAAGGGGGGACGAGCACTGAAGCTTTCTTT. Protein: CASSIQGGTSTEAFF.

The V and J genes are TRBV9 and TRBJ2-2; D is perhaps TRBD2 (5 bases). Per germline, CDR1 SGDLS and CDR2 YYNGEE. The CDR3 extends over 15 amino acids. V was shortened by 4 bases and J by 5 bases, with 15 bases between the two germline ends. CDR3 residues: CASSSPEGQTGELFF. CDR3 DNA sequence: TGTGCCAGCAGCTCCCCCGAGGGCCAGACCGGGGAGCTGTTTTTT.

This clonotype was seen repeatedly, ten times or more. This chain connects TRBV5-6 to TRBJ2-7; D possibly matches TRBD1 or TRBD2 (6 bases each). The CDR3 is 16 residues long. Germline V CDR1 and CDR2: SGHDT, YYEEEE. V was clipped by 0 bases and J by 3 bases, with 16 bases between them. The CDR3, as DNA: TGTGCCAGCAGCTTGGCCCTAGCAGAGGGGGGCTACGAGCAGTACTTC. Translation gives CASSLALAEGGYEQYF.

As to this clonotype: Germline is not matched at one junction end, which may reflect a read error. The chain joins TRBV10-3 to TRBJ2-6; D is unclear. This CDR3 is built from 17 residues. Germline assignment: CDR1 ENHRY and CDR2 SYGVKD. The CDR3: CAISESSSVSGTNVLTF. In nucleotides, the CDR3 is TGTGCCATCAGTGAGTCATCGAGCGTCTCTGGGACCAACGTCCTGACTTTC.

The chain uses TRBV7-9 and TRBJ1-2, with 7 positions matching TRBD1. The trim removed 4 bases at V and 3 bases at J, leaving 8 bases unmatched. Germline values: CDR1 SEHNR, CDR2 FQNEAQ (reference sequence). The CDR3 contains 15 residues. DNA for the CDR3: TGTGCCAGCAGCTCACTACCGGGACAGCACTATGGCTACACCTTC. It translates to CASSSLPGQHYGYTF. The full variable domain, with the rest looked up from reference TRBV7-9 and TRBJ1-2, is DTGVSQNPRHKITKRGQNVTFRCDPISEHNRLYWYRQTLGQGPEFLTYFQNEAQLEKSRLLSDRFSAERPKGSFSTLEIQRTEQGDSAMYLCASSSLPGQHYGYTFGSGTRLTVV.

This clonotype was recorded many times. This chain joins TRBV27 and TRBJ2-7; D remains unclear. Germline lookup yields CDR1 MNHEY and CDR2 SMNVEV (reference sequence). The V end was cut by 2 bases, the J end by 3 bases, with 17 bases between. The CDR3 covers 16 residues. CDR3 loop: CASSLLGYPTNYEQYF. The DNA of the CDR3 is TGTGCCAGCAGTTTACTCGGTTACCCCACCAACTACGAGCAGTACTTC.

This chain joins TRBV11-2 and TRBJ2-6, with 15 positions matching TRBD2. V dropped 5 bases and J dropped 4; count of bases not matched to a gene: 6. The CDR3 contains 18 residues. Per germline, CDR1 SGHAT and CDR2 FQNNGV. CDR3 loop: CASSAGLAGGHGANVLTF. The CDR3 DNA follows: TGTGCCAGCAGCGCAGGACTAGCGGGGGGGCACGGGGCCAACGTCCTGACTTTC. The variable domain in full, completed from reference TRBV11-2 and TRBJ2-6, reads EAGVAQSPRYKIIEKRQSVAFWCNPISGHATLYWYQQILGQGPKLLIQFQNNGVVDDSQLPKDRFSAERLKGVDSTLKIQPAKLEDSAVYLCASSAGLAGGHGANVLTFGAGSRLTVL.

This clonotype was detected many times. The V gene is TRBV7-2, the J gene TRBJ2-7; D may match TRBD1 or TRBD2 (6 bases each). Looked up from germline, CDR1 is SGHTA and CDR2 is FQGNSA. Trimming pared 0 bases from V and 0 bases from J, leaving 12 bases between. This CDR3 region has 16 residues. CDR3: CASSLAGGNPSYEQYF. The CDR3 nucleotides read TGTGCCAGCAGCTTAGCGGGGGGCAACCCCTCCTACGAGCAGTACTTC.

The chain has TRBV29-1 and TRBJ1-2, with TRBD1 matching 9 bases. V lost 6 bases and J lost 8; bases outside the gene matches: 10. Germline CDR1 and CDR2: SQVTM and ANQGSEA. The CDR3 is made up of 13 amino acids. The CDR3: CSVYSGTGYGYTF. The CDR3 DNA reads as TGCAGCGTCTACTCCGGGACAGGGTACGGCTACACCTTC.

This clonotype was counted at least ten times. This CDR3 reads CSARELAANYPSYEQYF. In DNA form, the CDR3 reads TGCAGTGCTAGAGAGTTGGCAGCCAACTATCCCTCCTACGAGCAGTACTTC. This chain connects TRBV20-1 to TRBJ2-7, with D hard to call. Trimming pared 0 bases from V and 0 bases from J, leaving 18 bases between. Germline assignment: CDR1 DFQATT and CDR2 SNEGSKA (reference sequence). The CDR3 covers 17 residues.

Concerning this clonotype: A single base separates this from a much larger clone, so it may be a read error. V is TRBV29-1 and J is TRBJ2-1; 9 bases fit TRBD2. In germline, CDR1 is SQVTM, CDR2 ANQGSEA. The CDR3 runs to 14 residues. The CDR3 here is CSAKLAGPYNGQFF. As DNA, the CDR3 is TGCAGCGCTAAACTAGCGGGTCCCTACAATGGGCAGTTCTTC.

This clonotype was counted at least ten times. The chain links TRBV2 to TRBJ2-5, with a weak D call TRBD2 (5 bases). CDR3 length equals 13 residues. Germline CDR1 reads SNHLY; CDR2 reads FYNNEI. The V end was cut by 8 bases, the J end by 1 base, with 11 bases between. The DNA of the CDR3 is TGTGCCAGCCAACGGGGAGTCCAAGAGACCCAGTACTTC. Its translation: CASQRGVQETQYF.

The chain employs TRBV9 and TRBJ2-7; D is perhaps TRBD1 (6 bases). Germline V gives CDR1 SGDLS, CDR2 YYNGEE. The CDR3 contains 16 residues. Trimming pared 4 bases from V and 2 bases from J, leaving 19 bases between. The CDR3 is CASSLEFGQRPYEQYF. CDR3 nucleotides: TGTGCCAGCAGCTTAGAGTTCGGACAGAGACCCTACGAGCAGTACTTC.

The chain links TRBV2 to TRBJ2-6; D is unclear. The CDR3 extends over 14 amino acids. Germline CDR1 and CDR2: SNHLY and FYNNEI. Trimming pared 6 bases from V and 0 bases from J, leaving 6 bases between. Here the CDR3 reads CASSGVSGANVLTF. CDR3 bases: TGTGCCAGCAGCGGCGTCTCTGGGGCCAACGTCCTGACTTTC.

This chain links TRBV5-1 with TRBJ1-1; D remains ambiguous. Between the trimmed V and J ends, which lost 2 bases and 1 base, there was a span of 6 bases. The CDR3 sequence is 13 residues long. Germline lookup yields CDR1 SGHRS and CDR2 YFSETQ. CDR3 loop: CASSFKENTEAFF. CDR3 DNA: TGCGCCAGCAGCTTCAAGGAGAACACTGAAGCTTTCTTT.

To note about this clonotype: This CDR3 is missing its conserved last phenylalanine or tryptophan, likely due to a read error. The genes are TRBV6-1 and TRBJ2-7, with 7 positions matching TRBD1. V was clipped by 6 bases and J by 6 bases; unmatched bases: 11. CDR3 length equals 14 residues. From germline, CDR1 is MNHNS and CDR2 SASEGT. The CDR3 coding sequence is TGTGCCAGCAGAGCCATGGGACAGAGCTGCGAGCAGTACCTC. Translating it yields CASRAMGQSCEQYL.

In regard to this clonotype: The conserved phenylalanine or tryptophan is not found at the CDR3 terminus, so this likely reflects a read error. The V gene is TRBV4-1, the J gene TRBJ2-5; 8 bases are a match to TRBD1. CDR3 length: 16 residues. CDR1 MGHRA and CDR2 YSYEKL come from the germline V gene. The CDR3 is CAGSQGVTGGGETQYL. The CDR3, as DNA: TGCGCCGGCAGCCAAGGAGTTACAGGGGGTGGAGAGACCCAGTACCTC.